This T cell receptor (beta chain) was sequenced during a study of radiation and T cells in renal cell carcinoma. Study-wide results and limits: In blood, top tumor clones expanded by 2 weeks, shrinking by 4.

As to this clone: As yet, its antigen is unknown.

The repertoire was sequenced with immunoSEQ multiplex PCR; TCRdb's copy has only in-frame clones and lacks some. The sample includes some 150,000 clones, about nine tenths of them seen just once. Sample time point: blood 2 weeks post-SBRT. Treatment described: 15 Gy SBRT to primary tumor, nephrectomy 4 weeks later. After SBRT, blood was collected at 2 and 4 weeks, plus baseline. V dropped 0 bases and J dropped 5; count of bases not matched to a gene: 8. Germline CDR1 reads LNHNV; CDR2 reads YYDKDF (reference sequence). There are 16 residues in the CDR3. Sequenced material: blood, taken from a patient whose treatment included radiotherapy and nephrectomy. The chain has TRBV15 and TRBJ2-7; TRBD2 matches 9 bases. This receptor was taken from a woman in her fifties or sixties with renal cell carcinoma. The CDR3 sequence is CATSRDGIAGADEQYF. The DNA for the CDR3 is TGTGCCACCAGCAGAGATGGGATAGCGGGGGCCGACGAGCAGTACTTC.